This TCR beta chain was profiled in a study of CD8 T cells in Susac syndrome. Study-level results: Susac-specific public clones were found in total CD8+ and CD8+ TEMRA repertoires, numbering sixteen and five, respectively.

TCR beta sequencing was performed on blood CD8+ and CD4+ T cells. CDR3 length: 14 amino acids. The V end was cut by 2 bases, the J end by 7 bases, with 12 bases between. Comments on this clonotype: Its antigen is undetermined.

Reverse transcription of about 0.5 to 1 ug RNA was carried out with random hexamers. TCRdb ran MiXCR on the immunoSEQ multiplex PCR reads and lists one entry per CDR3 protein. The sample records about 190,000 distinct CDR3 sequences, 95% being singletons. This TCR was sampled from a human donor with Susac syndrome. Sequences were obtained from CD8+ T cells from PBMCs. The chain is built from TRBV12-3 or TRBV12-4 and TRBJ2-1; D unclear. This chain's CDR3 is CASSLSQFLNEQFF. The CDR3 coding sequence is TGTGCCAGCAGTTTAAGCCAATTTCTGAATGAGCAGTTCTTC.